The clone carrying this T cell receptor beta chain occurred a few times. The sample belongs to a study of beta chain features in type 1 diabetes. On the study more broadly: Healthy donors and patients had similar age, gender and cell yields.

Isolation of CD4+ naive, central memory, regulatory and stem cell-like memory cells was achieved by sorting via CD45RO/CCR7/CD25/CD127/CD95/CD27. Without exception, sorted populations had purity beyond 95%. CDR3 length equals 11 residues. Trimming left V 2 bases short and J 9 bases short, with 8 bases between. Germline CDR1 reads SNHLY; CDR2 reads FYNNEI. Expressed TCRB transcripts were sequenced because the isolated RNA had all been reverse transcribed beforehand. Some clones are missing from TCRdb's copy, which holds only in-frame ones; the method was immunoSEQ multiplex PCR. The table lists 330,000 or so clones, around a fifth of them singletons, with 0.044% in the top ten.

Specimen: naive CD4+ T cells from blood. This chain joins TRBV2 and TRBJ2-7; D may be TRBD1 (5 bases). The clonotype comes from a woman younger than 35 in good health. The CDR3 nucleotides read TGTGCCAGCAGTGAACAGGGCCGGCAGTACTTC. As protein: CASSEQGRQYF. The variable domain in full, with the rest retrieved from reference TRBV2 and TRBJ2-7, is EPEVTQTPSHQVTQMGQEVILRCVPISNHLYFYWYRQILGQKVEFLVSFYNNEISEKSEIFDDQFSVERPDGSNFTLKIRSTKLEDSAMYFCASSEQGRQYFGPGTRLTVT.